The 24 T cell receptor beta chains reported below all come from one sample, sequenced in a study of cytomegalovirus exposure and HLA in healthy donors. Primers: 60 Vbeta forward and 13 Jbeta reverse. Here immunoSEQ multiplex PCR was the method, and the copy in TCRdb shows in-frame clones only, minus some. The sample has 90,000 to 140,000 clones; roughly 15% are singletons. Sequenced material: PBMCs. These receptors originate from a female donor in good health and CMV-seronegative.

This chain connects TRBV5-1 to TRBJ2-5; D is possibly TRBD1 (5 bases). V shed 3 bases and J shed 1 base, with 13 bases lying between them. The CDR3 runs to 15 residues. CDR1 and CDR2 (germline): SGHRS, YFSETQ. The CDR3 nucleotides are TGCGCCAGCAGCTCGACAGTGAGACTCCAAGAGACCCAGTACTTC. Translation: CASSSTVRLQETQYF.

V is TRBV30 and J is TRBJ2-3; TRBD2 matches at 7 bases. This CDR3 is built from 13 residues. CDR1 GTSNPN and CDR2 SVGIG come from the germline V gene (reference sequence). V lost 7 bases to trimming and J lost 0 bases; unmatched junction nucleotides: 4. CDR3 loop: CASLAGSTDTQYF. CDR3 in DNA: TGTGCCTCGTTAGCGGGTAGCACAGATACGCAGTATTTT.

The rearrangement joins TRBV7-8 to TRBJ1-5; 8 nucleotides agree with TRBD1. Germline V gives CDR1 SGHVS, CDR2 FQNEAQ. V was pared by 0 bases and J by 0 bases, with 4 bases of the junction left unmatched. The CDR3 runs to 17 residues. In nucleotides, the CDR3 is TGTGCCAGCAGCTTAGCCGGGACAGGAGGTAGCAATCAGCCCCAGCATTTT. This translates into CASSLAGTGGSNQPQHF.

The J gene is TRBJ2-7, the V gene TRBV30; a possible D gene is TRBD1 (6 bases). The CDR3 sequence is 14 residues long. The V gene lost 2 bases and the J gene lost 3 bases, with 14 bases spanning the gap. Germline CDR1 is GTSNPN and CDR2 is SVGIG (reference sequence). CDR3 bases: TGTGCCTGGAGTCGAACAGGGCTTTACTACGAGCAGTACTTC. It translates to CAWSRTGLYYEQYF.

The chain is built from TRBV2 and TRBJ1-5, with 8 bases lining up with TRBD1. The CDR3 contains 14 residues. V lost 3 bases and J lost 2; bases outside the gene matches: 0. Per the germline V gene, CDR1 is SNHLY and CDR2 is FYNNEI. CDR3 DNA: TGTGCCAGCAGTGAGGACAGGGGCAATCAGCCCCAGCATTTT. This translates into CASSEDRGNQPQHF. The full variable domain, in which reference TRBV2 and TRBJ1-5 provide the parts outside the CDR3, is EPEVTQTPSHQVTQMGQEVILRCVPISNHLYFYWYRQILGQKVEFLVSFYNNEISEKSEIFDDQFSVERPDGSNFTLKIRSTKLEDSAMYFCASSEDRGNQPQHFGDGTRLSIL.

This clone was recorded a few times. V is TRBV27 and J is TRBJ1-2, with 8 nucleotides matching TRBD1. This CDR3 contains 14 residues. The V gene end was trimmed by 8 bases and the J gene end by 6 bases; junction bases not matched to a gene: 11. Looked up from germline, CDR1 is MNHEY and CDR2 is SMNVEV (reference sequence). CDR3 in amino acids: CASGPQGEGNGYTF. DNA of the CDR3: TGTGCCAGCGGACCACAGGGGGAGGGAAATGGCTACACCTTC.

The chain links TRBV7-8 to TRBJ1-5, with 7 positions matching TRBD1. Germline CDR1 SGHVS, CDR2 FQNEAQ. CDR3 length: 16 amino acids. The trim removed 1 base at V and 5 bases at J, leaving 8 bases unmatched. The CDR3 DNA is TGTGCCAGCAGCTTAGAGGGGATAGGGGGCTATCAGCCCCAGCATTTT. It specifies CASSLEGIGGYQPQHF.

The chain recombines TRBV15 with TRBJ2-2; TRBD1 agrees at 9 bases. J gave up 6 bases and V 7 bases, and 15 bases lay outside the gene matches. The CDR3 totals 17 residues. Per germline, CDR1 LNHNV and CDR2 YYDKDF (reference sequence). CDR3 sequence (DNA): TGTGCCACCAATAACTGGGACAGGGCGGATTCGGCCGGGGAGCTGTTTTTT. It yields the protein CATNNWDRADSAGELFF.

This chain links TRBV5-1 with TRBJ1-3; D is ambiguous. The germline V gene has CDR1 SGHRS and CDR2 YFSETQ. V gave up 4 bases and J gave up 4 bases, with 9 bases separating them. The CDR3 loop spans 13 amino acids. DNA for the CDR3: TGCGCCAGCAGCCCGGAGGTCGGAAACACCATATATTTT. Translation: CASSPEVGNTIYF.

This clone was detected a few times. The chain is built from TRBV19 and TRBJ1-5, with D perhaps TRBD1 (6 bases). This CDR3 is 12 amino acids long. Trimming cost V 10 bases and J 3 bases, with 10 bases left between them. The germline V gene has CDR1 LNHDA and CDR2 SQIVND (reference sequence). Written as DNA, the CDR3 is TGTGCCACCCGGGACACCAATCAGCCCCAGCATTTT. Translation: CATRDTNQPQHF.

This clone was counted a few times. The V call is TRBV5-1, the J call TRBJ1-5, with D tentatively TRBD1 (6 bases). The CDR3 length is 14 residues. Germline loops: CDR1 SGHRS, CDR2 YFSETQ. Trimming stripped 2 bases from V and 6 bases from J, with 12 bases between. The CDR3 loop reads CASSLSGAGQPQHF. CDR3 sequence (DNA): TGCGCCAGCAGCTTATCAGGGGCCGGTCAGCCCCAGCATTTT.

This clone was seen a few times. V and J are TRBV2 and TRBJ2-7; D perhaps matches TRBD2 (5 bases). The germline V and J ends were trimmed by 7 bases and 5 bases, with 12 bases remaining between them. Germline-derived CDR1 and CDR2 are SNHLY and FYNNEI. This CDR3 has 12 amino acids. The CDR3 sequence: CASKEGFNEQYF. The CDR3 coding sequence is TGTGCCAGCAAAGAGGGTTTCAACGAGCAGTACTTC. Supplemented by reference TRBV2 and TRBJ2-7, the full variable domain reads EPEVTQTPSHQVTQMGQEVILRCVPISNHLYFYWYRQILGQKVEFLVSFYNNEISEKSEIFDDQFSVERPDGSNFTLKIRSTKLEDSAMYFCASKEGFNEQYFGPGTRLTVT.

The chain joins TRBV12-5 to TRBJ2-1, with 12 bases matching TRBD2. V lost 1 base and J lost 4; bases outside the gene matches: 8. CDR3 length: 18 amino acids. Germline lookup yields CDR1 LGHNT and CDR2 FRNRAP. CDR3 region: CASGLALPGLAGYNEQFF. In DNA, the CDR3 is TGTGCTAGTGGTTTGGCCCTACCGGGACTAGCGGGTTACAATGAGCAGTTCTTC.

The chain is built from TRBV11-1 and TRBJ2-7, with TRBD2 as a possible D gene (5 bases). The CDR3 covers 13 residues. Germline CDR1 and CDR2: SGHAT and FQDESV (reference sequence). Trimming cost V 3 bases and J 5 bases, with 11 bases left between them. DNA for the CDR3: TGTGCCAGCAGCTTTACTAGGAGCCACGAGCAGTACTTC. Protein product: CASSFTRSHEQYF. Full variable domain (missing parts from reference TRBV11-1 and TRBJ2-7): EAEVAQSPRYKITEKSQAVAFWCDPISGHATLYWYRQILGQGPELLVQFQDESVVDDSQLPKDRFSAERLKGVDSTLKIQPAELGDSAMYLCASSFTRSHEQYFGPGTRLTVT.

The gene calls are TRBV7-8 and TRBJ1-1, with D tentatively TRBD1 (6 bases). V was pared by 5 bases and J by 0 bases, with 13 bases between. Germline V gives CDR1 SGHVS, CDR2 FQNEAQ. The CDR3 loop spans 15 amino acids. This CDR3 is CASSVTGLMNTEAFF. CDR3 coding DNA: TGTGCCAGCAGCGTAACAGGGTTAATGAACACTGAAGCTTTCTTT. Full variable domain (remainder filled in from reference TRBV7-8 and TRBJ1-1): GAGVSQSPRYKVAKRGQDVALRCDPISGHVSLFWYQQALGQGPEFLTYFQNEAQLDKSGLPSDRFFAERPEGSVSTLKIQRTQQEDSAVYLCASSVTGLMNTEAFFGQGTRLTVV.

This clone occurred a few times. The chain carries TRBV28 and TRBJ1-2, with D perhaps TRBD1 (6 bases). The CDR3 has 13 residues. V lost 5 bases, J lost 4 bases, and 11 bases lay in between. The germline gives CDR1 MDHEN, CDR2 SYDVKM. The CDR3 protein is CASSPQQGYGYTF. CDR3 sequence (DNA): TGTGCCAGCAGTCCGCAACAGGGCTATGGCTACACCTTC.

This clone was found many times. The CDR3 spells CASSATELDGYTF. The CDR3, as DNA: TGCGCCAGCAGTGCGACGGAGTTGGATGGCTACACCTTC. The chain joins TRBV10-2 to TRBJ1-2; D unclear. Trimming shortened V by 4 bases and J by 6 bases, and 12 bases separated the two germline ends. The germline V gene encodes CDR1 WSHSY and CDR2 SAAADI. This CDR3 region has 13 residues.

The rearrangement uses TRBV7-6 and TRBJ2-7; 9 nucleotides line up with TRBD1. The CDR3 loop spans 13 amino acids. V trimming: 2 bases; J trimming: 5 bases; junction bases outside the gene matches: 1. Germline V gene sequence: CDR1 SGHVS, CDR2 FNYEAQ. This CDR3 reads CASSLYRGHEQYF. In DNA, the CDR3 is TGTGCCAGCAGCTTATACAGGGGGCACGAGCAGTACTTC.

The rearrangement joins TRBV29-1 to TRBJ2-5; weak D call: TRBD2 (5 bases). CDR3 length: 14 amino acids. Trimming left V 4 bases short and J 6 bases short, with 18 bases between. Per germline, CDR1 SQVTM and CDR2 ANQGSEA. The CDR3 is CSVGLGGTGKTQYF. CDR3 bases: TGCAGCGTTGGATTAGGCGGTACGGGGAAGACCCAGTACTTC.

The chain couples TRBV30 to TRBJ2-5; D gene uncertain. The CDR3 runs 18 residues. V shed 1 base and J shed 0 bases, with 21 bases lying between them. Germline CDR1 is GTSNPN and CDR2 is SVGIG (reference sequence). The CDR3 loop is CAWSAPVWSIAHQETQYF. CDR3 nucleotides: TGTGCCTGGAGTGCCCCCGTGTGGAGCATCGCCCACCAAGAGACCCAGTACTTC.

The chain is built from TRBV7-8 and TRBJ2-6, with TRBD1 identical over 7 bases. Germline CDR1 is SGHVS and CDR2 is FQNEAQ. J lost 0 bases, V lost 5 bases, and 7 bases had no gene match. This CDR3 region has 17 residues. The CDR3 coding sequence is TGTGCCAGCAGCGCCCGGTACAGGGGCTCTGGGGCCAACGTCCTGACTTTC. Translation: CASSARYRGSGANVLTF. Complete variable domain (other parts from reference TRBV7-8 and TRBJ2-6): GAGVSQSPRYKVAKRGQDVALRCDPISGHVSLFWYQQALGQGPEFLTYFQNEAQLDKSGLPSDRFFAERPEGSVSTLKIQRTQQEDSAVYLCASSARYRGSGANVLTFGAGSRLTVL.

V usage is TRBV19 and J usage is TRBJ2-7; D not certain. Looked up from germline, CDR1 is LNHDA and CDR2 is SQIVND (reference sequence). The V end was cut by 0 bases, the J end by 2 bases, with 8 bases between. This CDR3 has 14 residues. In nucleotides, the CDR3 is TGTGCCAGTAGTATAGATCCACTTACCTACGAGCAGTACTTC. Encoded protein: CASSIDPLTYEQYF.

This clone turned up a few times. The chain is built from TRBV10-1 and TRBJ2-3; D possibly corresponds to TRBD2 (6 bases). This CDR3 spans 15 amino acids. V lost 7 bases and J lost 2, with 16 bases in between. The germline V gene has CDR1 WNHNN and CDR2 SYGVQD (reference sequence). CDR3 loop: CASTDGTGNTDTQYF. The CDR3 region has the DNA TGCGCCAGCACCGACGGGACTGGAAACACAGATACGCAGTATTTT.

This clone was recorded a few times. V is TRBV29-1 and J is TRBJ2-2; D perhaps matches TRBD2 (5 bases). V lost 4 bases, J lost 3 bases, and 15 bases lay in between. The length of the CDR3 is 15 residues. Germline CDR1 SQVTM, CDR2 ANQGSEA. The CDR3 loop is CSVVLGERYTGELFF. The CDR3 nucleotides are TGCAGCGTTGTTCTCGGGGAGCGTTACACCGGGGAGCTGTTTTTT.